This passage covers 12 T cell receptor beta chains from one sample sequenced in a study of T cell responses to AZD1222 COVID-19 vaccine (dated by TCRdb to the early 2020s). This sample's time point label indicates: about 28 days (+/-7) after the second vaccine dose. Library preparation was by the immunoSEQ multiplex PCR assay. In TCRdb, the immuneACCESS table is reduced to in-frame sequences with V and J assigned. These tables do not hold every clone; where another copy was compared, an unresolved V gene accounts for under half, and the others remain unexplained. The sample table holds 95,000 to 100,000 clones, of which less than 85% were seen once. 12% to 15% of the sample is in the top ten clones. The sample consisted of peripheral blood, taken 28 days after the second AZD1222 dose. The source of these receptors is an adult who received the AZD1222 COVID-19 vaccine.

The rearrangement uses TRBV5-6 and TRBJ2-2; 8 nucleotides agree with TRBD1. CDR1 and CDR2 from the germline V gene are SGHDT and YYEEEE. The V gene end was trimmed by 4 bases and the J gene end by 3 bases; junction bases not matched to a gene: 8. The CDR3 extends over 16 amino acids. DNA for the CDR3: TGTGCCAGCAGCCAGGTCTGGACAGGGTACACCGGGGAGCTGTTTTTT. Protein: CASSQVWTGYTGELFF.

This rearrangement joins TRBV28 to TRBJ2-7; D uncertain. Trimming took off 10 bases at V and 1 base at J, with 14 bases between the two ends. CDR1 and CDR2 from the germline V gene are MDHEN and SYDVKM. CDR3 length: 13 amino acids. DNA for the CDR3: TGTGCCACCAGAAGCATACAGTCCTACGAGCAGTACTTC. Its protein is CATRSIQSYEQYF.

The CDR3, as DNA: TGCGCCAGCAGCCAAGCTAGCGGAGACTCTGGAAACACCATATATTTT. Residues: CASSQASGDSGNTIYF. The chain employs TRBV4-1 and TRBJ1-3; D ambiguous. The CDR3 covers 16 residues. CDR1 and CDR2 from the germline V gene are MGHRA and YSYEKL. The germline V and J ends were trimmed by 1 base and 0 bases, with 10 bases remaining between them.

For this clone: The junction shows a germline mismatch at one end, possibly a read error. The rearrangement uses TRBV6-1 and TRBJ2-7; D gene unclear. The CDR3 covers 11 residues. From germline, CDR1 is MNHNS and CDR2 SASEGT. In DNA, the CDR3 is TGTGCCAGCAGTGAAAGTAGGCGATCCTCCTTC. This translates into CASSESRRSSF.

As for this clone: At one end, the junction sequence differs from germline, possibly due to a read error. In DNA form, the CDR3 reads TGTGCCAGCAGTTACTCCAACGAGCAGTACTTC. Translated, it gives CASSYSNEQYF. The chain carries TRBV6-6 and TRBJ2-7; D is ambiguous. Germline V CDR1 and CDR2: MNHNY, SVGAGI (reference sequence). The CDR3 length is 11 residues.

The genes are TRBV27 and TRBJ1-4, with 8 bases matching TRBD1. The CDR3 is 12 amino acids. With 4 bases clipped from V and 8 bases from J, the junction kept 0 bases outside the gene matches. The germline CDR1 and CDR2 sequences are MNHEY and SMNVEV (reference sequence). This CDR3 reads CASSWDREKLFF. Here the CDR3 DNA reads TGTGCCAGCAGTTGGGACAGGGAAAAACTGTTTTTT.

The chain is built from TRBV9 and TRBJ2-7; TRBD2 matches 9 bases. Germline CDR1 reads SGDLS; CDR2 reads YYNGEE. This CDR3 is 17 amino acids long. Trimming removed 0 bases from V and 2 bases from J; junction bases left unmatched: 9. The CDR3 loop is CASSVDQAGGPPYEQYF. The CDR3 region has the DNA TGTGCCAGCAGCGTAGATCAAGCGGGAGGCCCCCCCTACGAGCAGTACTTC.

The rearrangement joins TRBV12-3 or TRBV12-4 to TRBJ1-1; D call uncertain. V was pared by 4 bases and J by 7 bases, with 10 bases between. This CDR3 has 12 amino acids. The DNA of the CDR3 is TGTGCCAGCAGTTGGGGAGTAGTTGAAGCTTTCTTT. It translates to CASSWGVVEAFF.

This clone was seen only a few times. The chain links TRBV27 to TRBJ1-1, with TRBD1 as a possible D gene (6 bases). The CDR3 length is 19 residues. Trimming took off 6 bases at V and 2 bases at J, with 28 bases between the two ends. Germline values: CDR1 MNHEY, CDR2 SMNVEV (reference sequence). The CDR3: CASRAPFTGAGDDNTEAFF. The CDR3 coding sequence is TGTGCCAGCAGAGCCCCATTTACGGGGGCAGGGGACGACAACACTGAAGCTTTCTTT.

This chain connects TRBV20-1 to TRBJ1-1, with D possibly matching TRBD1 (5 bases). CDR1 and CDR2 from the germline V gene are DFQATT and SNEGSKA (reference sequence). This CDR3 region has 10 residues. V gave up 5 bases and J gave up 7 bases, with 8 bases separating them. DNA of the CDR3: TGCAGTGCTCGACAGATTGAAGCTTTCTTT. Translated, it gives CSARQIEAFF.

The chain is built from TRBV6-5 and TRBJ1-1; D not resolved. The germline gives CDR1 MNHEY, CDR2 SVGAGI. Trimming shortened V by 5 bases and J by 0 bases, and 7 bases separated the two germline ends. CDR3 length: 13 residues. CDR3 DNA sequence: TGTGCCAGCAGTCCCGCCGTGAACACTGAAGCTTTCTTT. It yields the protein CASSPAVNTEAFF.

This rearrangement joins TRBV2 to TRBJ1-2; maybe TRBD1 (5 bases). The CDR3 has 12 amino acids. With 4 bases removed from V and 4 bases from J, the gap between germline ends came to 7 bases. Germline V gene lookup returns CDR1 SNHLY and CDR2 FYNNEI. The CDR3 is CASSGDGYGYTF. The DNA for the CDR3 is TGTGCCAGCAGTGGGGACGGCTATGGCTACACCTTC.